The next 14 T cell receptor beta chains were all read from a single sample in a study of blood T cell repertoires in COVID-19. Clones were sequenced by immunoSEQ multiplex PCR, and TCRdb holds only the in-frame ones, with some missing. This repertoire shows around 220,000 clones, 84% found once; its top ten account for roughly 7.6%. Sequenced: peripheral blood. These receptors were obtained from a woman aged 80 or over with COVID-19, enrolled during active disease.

The CDR3 DNA is TGTGCCAGCAGCTGGGGACAGATGAACACTGAAGCTTTCTTT. This encodes CASSWGQMNTEAFF. The chain employs TRBV5-5 and TRBJ1-1; 7 bases are a match to TRBD1. CDR1 is SGHKS and CDR2 is YYEKEE in the germline V gene (reference sequence). The CDR3 totals 14 residues. Trimming removed 3 bases from V and 0 bases from J; junction bases left unmatched: 2.

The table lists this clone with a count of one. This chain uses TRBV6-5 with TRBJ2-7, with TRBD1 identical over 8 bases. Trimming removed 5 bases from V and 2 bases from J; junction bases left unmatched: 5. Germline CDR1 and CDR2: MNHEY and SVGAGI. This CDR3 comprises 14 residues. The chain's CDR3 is CASSKTGDPYEQYF. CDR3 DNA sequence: TGTGCCAGCAGTAAGACAGGGGACCCCTACGAGCAGTACTTC.

The CDR3 region is CASSNSRDTYEQYF. DNA for the CDR3: TGTGCCAGCAGTAACAGCCGGGACACCTACGAGCAGTACTTC. The V and J genes are TRBV6-5 and TRBJ2-7, with D tentatively TRBD1 (6 bases). This CDR3 comprises 14 residues. The germline V and J ends were trimmed by 5 bases and 2 bases, with 13 bases remaining between them. Per the germline V gene, CDR1 is MNHEY and CDR2 is SVGAGI.

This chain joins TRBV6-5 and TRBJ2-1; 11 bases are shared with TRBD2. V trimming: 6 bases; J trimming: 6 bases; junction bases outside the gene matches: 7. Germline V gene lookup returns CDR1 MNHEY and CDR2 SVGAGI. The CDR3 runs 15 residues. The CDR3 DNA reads TGTGCCAGCAGGTTGACTAGCGGGACCTTCAATGAGCAGTTCTTC. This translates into CASRLTSGTFNEQFF.

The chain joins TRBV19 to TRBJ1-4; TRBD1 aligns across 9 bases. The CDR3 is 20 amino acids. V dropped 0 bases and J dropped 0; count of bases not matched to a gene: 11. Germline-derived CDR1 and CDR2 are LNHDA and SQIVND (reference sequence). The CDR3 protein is CASSIESAGQGAATNEKLFF. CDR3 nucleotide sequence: TGTGCCAGTAGTATAGAAAGCGCGGGACAGGGAGCGGCAACTAATGAAAAACTGTTTTTT.

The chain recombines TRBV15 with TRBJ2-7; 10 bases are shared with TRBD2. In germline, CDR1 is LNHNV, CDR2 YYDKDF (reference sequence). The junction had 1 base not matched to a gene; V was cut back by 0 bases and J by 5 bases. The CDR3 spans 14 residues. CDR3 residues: CATSRDGTSDEQYF. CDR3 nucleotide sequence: TGTGCCACCAGCAGAGACGGGACTAGCGACGAGCAGTACTTC.

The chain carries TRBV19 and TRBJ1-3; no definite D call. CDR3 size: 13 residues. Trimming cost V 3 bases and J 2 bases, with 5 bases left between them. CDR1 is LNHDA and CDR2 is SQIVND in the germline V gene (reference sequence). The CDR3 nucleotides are TGTGCCAGTAGTATCTCAGCTGGAAACACCATATATTTT. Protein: CASSISAGNTIYF.

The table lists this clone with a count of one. This CDR3 reads CASSFRGGYNEQFF. The CDR3 coding sequence is TGCGCCAGCAGCTTCCGGGGGGGTTACAATGAGCAGTTCTTC. The rearrangement uses TRBV5-1 and TRBJ2-1; TRBD2 agrees at 8 bases. CDR3 length: 14 amino acids. V shed 2 bases, J shed 4 bases, and the junction held 2 bases outside the gene matches. Germline CDR1 is SGHRS and CDR2 is YFSETQ.

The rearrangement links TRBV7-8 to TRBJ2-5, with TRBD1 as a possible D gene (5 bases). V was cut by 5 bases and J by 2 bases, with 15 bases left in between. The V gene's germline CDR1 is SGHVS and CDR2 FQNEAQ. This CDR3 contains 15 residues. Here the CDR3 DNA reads TGTGCCAGCAGCCCAACCTTCAGGGCTCAAGAGACCCAGTACTTC. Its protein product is CASSPTFRAQETQYF.

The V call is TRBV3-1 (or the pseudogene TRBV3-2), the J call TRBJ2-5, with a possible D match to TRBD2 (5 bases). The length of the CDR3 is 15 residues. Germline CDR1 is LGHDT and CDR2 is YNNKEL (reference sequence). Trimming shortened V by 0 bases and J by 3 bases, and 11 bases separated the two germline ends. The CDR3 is CASSQDRPAEETQYF. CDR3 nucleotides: TGTGCCAGCAGCCAAGATCGGCCAGCGGAAGAGACCCAGTACTTC.

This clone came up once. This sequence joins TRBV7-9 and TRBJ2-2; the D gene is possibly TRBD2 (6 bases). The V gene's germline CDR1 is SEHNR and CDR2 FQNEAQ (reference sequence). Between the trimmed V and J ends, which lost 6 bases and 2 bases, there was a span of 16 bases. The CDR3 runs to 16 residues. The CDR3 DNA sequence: TGTGCCAGCAGTCAACGGGACTCCCATAACACCGGGGAGCTGTTTTTT. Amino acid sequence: CASSQRDSHNTGELFF. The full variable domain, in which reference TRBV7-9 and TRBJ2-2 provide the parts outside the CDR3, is DTGVSQNPRHKITKRGQNVTFRCDPISEHNRLYWYRQTLGQGPEFLTYFQNEAQLEKSRLLSDRFSAERPKGSFSTLEIQRTEQGDSAMYLCASSQRDSHNTGELFFGEGSRLTVL.

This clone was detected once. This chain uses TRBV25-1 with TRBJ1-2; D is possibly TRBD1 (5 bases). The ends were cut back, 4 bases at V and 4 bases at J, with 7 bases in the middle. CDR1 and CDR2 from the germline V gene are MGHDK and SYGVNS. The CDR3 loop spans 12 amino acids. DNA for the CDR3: TGTGCCAGCAGTGTTGACAGCTATGGCTACACCTTC. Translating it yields CASSVDSYGYTF.

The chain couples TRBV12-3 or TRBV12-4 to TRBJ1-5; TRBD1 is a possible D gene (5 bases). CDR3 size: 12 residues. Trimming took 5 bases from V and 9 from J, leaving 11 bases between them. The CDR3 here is CASSGGVGPQHF. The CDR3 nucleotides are TGTGCCAGCAGTGGGGGGGTGGGGCCCCAGCATTTT.

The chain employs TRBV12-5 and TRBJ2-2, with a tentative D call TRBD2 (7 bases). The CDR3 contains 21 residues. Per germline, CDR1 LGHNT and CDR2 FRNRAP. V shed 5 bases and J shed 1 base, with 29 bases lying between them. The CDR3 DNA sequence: TGTGCTAGTGGTATAAACCCTACAGGGAGGCTAGCGGTCGAGAACACCGGGGAGCTGTTTTTT. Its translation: CASGINPTGRLAVENTGELFF.